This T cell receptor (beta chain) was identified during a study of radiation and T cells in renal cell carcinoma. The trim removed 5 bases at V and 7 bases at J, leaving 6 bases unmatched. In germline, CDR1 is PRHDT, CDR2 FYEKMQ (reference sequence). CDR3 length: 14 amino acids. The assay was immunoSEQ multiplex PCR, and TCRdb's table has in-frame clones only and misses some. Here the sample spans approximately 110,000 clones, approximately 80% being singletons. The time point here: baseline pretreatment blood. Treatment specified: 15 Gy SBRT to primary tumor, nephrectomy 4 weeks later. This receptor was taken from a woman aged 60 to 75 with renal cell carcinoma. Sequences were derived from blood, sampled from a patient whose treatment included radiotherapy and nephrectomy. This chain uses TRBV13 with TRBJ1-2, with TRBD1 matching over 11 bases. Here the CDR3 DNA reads TGTGCCAGCAGCATTGGGACAGGGGGGTTTGGCTACACCTTC. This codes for CASSIGTGGFGYTF.